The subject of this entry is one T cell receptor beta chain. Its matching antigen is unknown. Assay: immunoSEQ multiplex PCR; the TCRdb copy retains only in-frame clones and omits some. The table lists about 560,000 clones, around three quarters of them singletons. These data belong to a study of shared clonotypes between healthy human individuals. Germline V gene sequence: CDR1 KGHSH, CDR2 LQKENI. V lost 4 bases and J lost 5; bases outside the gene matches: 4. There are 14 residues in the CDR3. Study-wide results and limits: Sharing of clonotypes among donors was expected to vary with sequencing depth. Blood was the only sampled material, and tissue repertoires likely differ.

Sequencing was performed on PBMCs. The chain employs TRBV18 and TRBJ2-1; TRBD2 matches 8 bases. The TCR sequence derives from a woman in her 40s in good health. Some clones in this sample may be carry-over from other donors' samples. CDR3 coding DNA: TGTGCCAGCTCACGACTAGCGACCAACAATGAGCAGTTCTTC. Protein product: CASSRLATNNEQFF.